A single sample gave rise to the 15 T cell receptor beta chains below, sequenced in a study of shared clonotypes between healthy human individuals. Measured with immunoSEQ multiplex PCR; TCRdb has only the in-frame clones, and not every one. Seen here are 600,000 to 750,000 clones, approximately 75% observed once, and the top ten hold 1.5% to 2%. Material for sequencing was memory CD4+ T cells sorted from blood. Subset noted: CD45RA-negative fraction. All receptors come from a woman in her thirties in good health.

The chain uses TRBV7-9 and TRBJ2-1, with unresolved D. The V gene's germline CDR1 is SEHNR and CDR2 FQNEAQ (reference sequence). Deletions cut 7 bases from V and 9 bases from J, with 19 bases between. The CDR3 has 14 amino acids. This chain's CDR3 is CASTRTSRFGEQFF. For the CDR3, the DNA is TGTGCCAGCACCCGGACCTCCCGATTCGGTGAGCAGTTCTTC.

The chain joins TRBV25-1 to TRBJ2-1; D is uncertain. V lost 1 base and J 13 bases, leaving 14 bases between the germline ends. This CDR3 has 13 amino acids. Germline V gene lookup returns CDR1 MGHDK and CDR2 SYGVNS. The CDR3 protein is CASSEFGPRSQFF. Here the CDR3 DNA reads TGTGCCAGCAGTGAATTTGGGCCCAGGTCTCAGTTCTTC.

The chain combines TRBV5-1 with TRBJ1-3; 7 bases line up with TRBD1. With V trimmed by 0 bases and J by 1 base, 1 base remained unmatched. This CDR3 contains 15 residues. Germline assignment: CDR1 SGHRS and CDR2 YFSETQ. The chain's CDR3 is CASSLETGSGNTIYF. The DNA for the CDR3 is TGCGCCAGCAGCTTGGAGACAGGGTCTGGAAACACCATATATTTT. The complete variable domain, with remaining parts taken from reference TRBV5-1 and TRBJ1-3, reads KAGVTQTPRYLIKTRGQQVTLSCSPISGHRSVSWYQQTPGQGLQFLFEYFSETQRNKGNFPGRFSGRQFSNSRSEMNVSTLELGDSALYLCASSLETGSGNTIYFGEGSWLTVV.

The chain is built from TRBV6-6 and TRBJ2-6; 10 positions match TRBD1. CDR3 length: 16 amino acids. V gave up 4 bases and J gave up 2 bases; unmatched junction bases: 2. Germline-derived CDR1 and CDR2 are MNHNY and SVGAGI (reference sequence). This chain's CDR3 is CASSWDRGTGANVLTF. In DNA, the CDR3 is TGTGCCAGCAGTTGGGACAGGGGAACTGGGGCCAACGTCCTGACTTTC.

In this sample, this clone turned up many times. V gene TRBV5-6 combines with J gene TRBJ1-1; the match to TRBD1 covers 7 bases. Trimming at V came to 4 bases and at J to 5 bases, leaving 8 bases not matched to a gene. Germline CDR1 SGHDT, CDR2 YYEEEE. CDR3 size: 14 residues. In DNA form, the CDR3 reads TGTGCCAGCAGCCTACTGACAGGGTGGACTGAAGCTTTCTTT. Translation gives CASSLLTGWTEAFF.

This chain uses TRBV10-3 with TRBJ1-3, with D uncertain. Trimming stripped 2 bases from V and 3 bases from J, with 11 bases between. The CDR3 spans 15 residues. Germline-derived CDR1 and CDR2 are ENHRY and SYGVKD. The CDR3 nucleotides read TGTGCCATCAGTGAGGGTTTGGAGGTTGGAAACACCATATATTTT. Its protein is CAISEGLEVGNTIYF.

This chain connects TRBV5-1 to TRBJ1-1, with D maybe TRBD1 (6 bases). In germline, CDR1 is SGHRS, CDR2 YFSETQ. V lost 0 bases to trimming and J lost 0 bases, with 12 bases between them. The CDR3 consists of 16 residues. CDR3: CASSLGSYRVNTEAFF. The CDR3 DNA follows: TGCGCCAGCAGCTTGGGGAGTTACAGGGTGAACACTGAAGCTTTCTTT.

This clone came up a few times. The same CDR3 also results from other DNA sequences found in this sample. V gene TRBV5-1 combines with J gene TRBJ2-1, with TRBD1 matching 7 bases. Germline CDR1 SGHRS, CDR2 YFSETQ. The ends lost 4 bases at V and 0 bases at J; junction bases unmatched: 4. The CDR3 loop spans 15 amino acids. Here the CDR3 DNA reads TGCGCCAGCAGCGCAGACAGGGTCTCCTACAATGAGCAGTTCTTC. Its translation is CASSADRVSYNEQFF.

This clone was seen a few times. The genes are TRBV10-2 and TRBJ2-7, with D perhaps matching TRBD1 or TRBD2 (5 bases each). This CDR3 spans 13 amino acids. The germline V gene encodes CDR1 WSHSY and CDR2 SAAADI. Trimming cost V 2 bases and J 3 bases, with 8 bases left between them. The chain's CDR3 is CASSETGGYEQYF. The CDR3 bases are TGCGCCAGCAGTGAGACTGGGGGCTACGAGCAGTACTTC.

This sequence joins TRBV28 and TRBJ2-1; 13 bases map to TRBD2. The CDR3 length is 16 residues. CDR1 is MDHEN and CDR2 is SYDVKM in the germline V gene. V shed 4 bases and J 10 bases; nucleotides not matched to a gene: 10. The DNA for the CDR3 is TGTGCCAGCAGTTCAGGGACTAGCGGGGTCCGGAAAGAGCAGTTCTTC. Its protein product is CASSSGTSGVRKEQFF. The full variable domain, its missing parts supplied by reference TRBV28 and TRBJ2-1, is DVKVTQSSRYLVKRTGEKVFLECVQDMDHENMFWYRQDPGLGLRLIYFSYDVKMKEKGDIPEGYSVSREKKERFSLILESASTNQTSMYLCASSSGTSGVRKEQFFGPGTRLTVL.

The chain links TRBV6-1 to TRBJ2-2; D call uncertain. Looked up from germline, CDR1 is MNHNS and CDR2 is SASEGT. Trimming stripped 8 bases from V and 2 bases from J, with 3 bases between. This CDR3 has 11 residues. Written as DNA, the CDR3 is TGTGCCAGCGTAAACACCGGGGAGCTGTTTTTT. Its protein is CASVNTGELFF.

V gene TRBV10-1 combines with J gene TRBJ2-3, with 13 bases matching TRBD2. V gave up 2 bases and J gave up 4 bases; unmatched junction bases: 6. CDR1 WNHNN and CDR2 SYGVQD come from the germline V gene (reference sequence). The CDR3 has 17 residues. The CDR3 DNA reads as TGCGCCAGCAGTGAGCGATGGACTAGCGGGAGCGCAGATACGCAGTATTTT. Protein: CASSERWTSGSADTQYF.

J is TRBJ1-1 and V is TRBV2; TRBD1 is a possible D gene (6 bases). There are 13 residues in the CDR3. CDR1 and CDR2 (germline): SNHLY, FYNNEI. Trimming left V 7 bases short and J 2 bases short, with 11 bases between. In DNA form, the CDR3 reads TGTGCCAGCAAGGGGGACCATAACACTGAAGCTTTCTTT. This translates into CASKGDHNTEAFF.

This clone was observed once. The chain has TRBV29-1 and TRBJ1-2; TRBD1 agrees at 9 bases. In germline, CDR1 is SQVTM, CDR2 ANQGSEA. The CDR3 is 14 residues long. The V segment lost 6 bases and the J segment 2 bases; nucleotides outside the gene matches: 7. The CDR3 DNA sequence: TGCAGCGTGACAACGACAGGGGGAAACTATGGCTACACCTTC. Protein product: CSVTTTGGNYGYTF.

This chain connects TRBV19 to TRBJ2-4; perhaps D is TRBD1 or TRBD2 (5 bases each). Germline CDR1 LNHDA, CDR2 SQIVND (reference sequence). Trimming stripped 6 bases from V and 2 bases from J, with 11 bases between. This CDR3 is 14 amino acids long. CDR3 sequence: CASSRDHTKNIQYF. The CDR3 DNA reads TGTGCCAGTAGCCGGGACCACACCAAAAACATTCAGTACTTC.